Below, 23 T cell receptor beta chains from the same sample are listed, as sequenced in a study of regulatory T cells in long-lasting Graves disease. CDR3-region Arm-PCR and iRepertoire HTBI primers produced the TCR beta libraries. TCRdb ran MiXCR on the multiplex PCR reads and lists one entry per CDR3 protein. The sample carries 600,000 to 650,000 distinct CDR3 sequences, around 17% recorded once. Time point specified: newly diagnosed GD, antithyroid drugs for less than 3 months. PBMC-derived RNA was used for the TCR library. The sample was also linked to a second study, of T cells in Graves' hyperthyroidism and ophthalmopathy.

The specimen was peripheral blood mononuclear cells (PBMCs), collected at new diagnosis, from a patient treated with antithyroid drugs. The receptors stem from a woman aged 25 to 45 with Graves disease.

This clonotype was seen at least ten times. The chain has TRBV10-3 and TRBJ2-5; 8 bases are a match to TRBD2. CDR1 and CDR2 from the germline V gene are ENHRY and SYGVKD. CDR3 size: 13 residues. Trimming at V came to 6 bases and at J to 3 bases, leaving 3 bases not matched to a gene. The CDR3 reads CAIRGSGEETQYF. In DNA form, the CDR3 reads TGTGCCATCAGAGGTAGCGGGGAAGAGACCCAGTACTTC.

The genes are TRBV27 and TRBJ2-3; 7 positions agree with TRBD2. There are 15 residues in the CDR3. With 3 bases clipped from V and 5 bases from J, the junction kept 8 bases outside the gene matches. Germline values: CDR1 MNHEY, CDR2 SMNVEV (reference sequence). The CDR3 sequence: CASSFRREIQDTQYF. Here the CDR3 DNA reads TGTGCCAGCAGTTTCCGGCGGGAGATCCAAGATACGCAGTATTTT.

The chain links TRBV6-1 to TRBJ2-1; D call uncertain. Germline loops: CDR1 MNHNS, CDR2 SASEGT. There are 12 residues in the CDR3. The V and J ends lost 6 bases and 10 bases respectively, with 13 bases between them. The CDR3, as DNA: TGTGCCAGCAGCCCCGGACCCCGAGAGCAGTTCTTC. Its protein is CASSPGPREQFF.

This clonotype was seen repeatedly, ten times or more. The J gene is TRBJ2-3, the V gene TRBV29-1; TRBD2 aligns across 13 bases. Losses at the gene ends were 1 base for V and 4 bases for J; bases not matched to a gene: 17. The CDR3 spans 20 residues. The V gene's germline CDR1 is SQVTM and CDR2 ANQGSEA. The DNA of the CDR3 is TGCAGCGTTGAAGTAGGGACTAGCGGGATTTTCACCACGACCGCAGATACGCAGTATTTT. This translates into CSVEVGTSGIFTTTADTQYF.

This clonotype was recorded many times. The V and J genes are TRBV5-5 and TRBJ1-5; weak D call: TRBD1 (5 bases). CDR3 length: 15 residues. Germline CDR1 reads SGHKS; CDR2 reads YYEKEE (reference sequence). V was cut by 4 bases and J by 0 bases, with 11 bases left in between. CDR3 coding DNA: TGTGCCAGCAGCCTCGGACATAATAGCAATCAGCCCCAGCATTTT. Translated: CASSLGHNSNQPQHF.

This clonotype was counted ten times or more. The chain is built from TRBV27 and TRBJ2-7, with TRBD1 matching over 7 bases. This CDR3 spans 12 amino acids. V shed 6 bases, J shed 5 bases, and the junction held 4 bases outside the gene matches. Germline assignment: CDR1 MNHEY and CDR2 SMNVEV (reference sequence). The CDR3 loop is CASRDRADEQYF. In DNA form, the CDR3 reads TGTGCCAGCAGAGACAGGGCGGACGAGCAGTACTTC.

This clonotype was seen at least ten times. V is TRBV30 and J is TRBJ1-1; D remains unclear. The germline CDR1 and CDR2 sequences are GTSNPN and SVGIG (reference sequence). V lost 0 bases, J lost 8 bases, and 7 bases lay in between. This CDR3 is 11 amino acids long. The CDR3 sequence is CAWSVGREAFF. The CDR3 coding sequence is TGTGCCTGGAGTGTTGGGAGAGAAGCTTTCTTT.

Regarding this clonotype: A much more abundant neighbour one base away suggests this may be a read error. The V call is TRBV7-9, the J call TRBJ2-7, with 8 positions matching TRBD1. Germline CDR1 and CDR2: SEHNR and FQNEAQ (reference sequence). The length of the CDR3 is 12 residues. Unmatched junction bases numbered 5, after V lost 7 bases and J lost 6 bases. CDR3 sequence (DNA): TGTGCCAGCACAGGGGGCCAAGTCGAGCAGTACTTC. It codes for CASTGGQVEQYF.

The sample holds a few counts of this clonotype. J is TRBJ1-5 and V is TRBV24-1, with D unresolved. Trimming stripped 3 bases from V and 2 bases from J, with 10 bases between. This CDR3 is 15 amino acids long. Germline V gene sequence: CDR1 KGHDR, CDR2 SFDVKD. CDR3 DNA: TGTGCCACCAGTGATCCAGCAGGTGGCAATCAGCCCCAGCATTTT. This sequence encodes CATSDPAGGNQPQHF.

The chain couples TRBV15 to TRBJ2-3; either TRBD1 or TRBD2 may fit D (6 bases each). This CDR3 has 16 residues. Trimming took 4 bases from V and 5 from J, leaving 19 bases between them. Germline V gene lookup returns CDR1 LNHNV and CDR2 YYDKDF (reference sequence). The CDR3 DNA reads as TGTGCCACCAGCACCTCCCTCCGGGGGCGCAGAGATACGCAGTATTTT. It yields the protein CATSTSLRGRRDTQYF. The whole variable domain, filled in from reference TRBV15 and TRBJ2-3, reads DAMVIQNPRYQVTQFGKPVTLSCSQTLNHNVMYWYQQKSSQAPKLLFHYYDKDFNNEADTPDNFQSRRPNTSFCFLDIRSPGLGDTAMYLCATSTSLRGRRDTQYFGPGTRLTVL.

This clonotype has a count of ten or more. The gene calls are TRBV6-1 and TRBJ1-5, with unresolved D. Trimming removed 1 base from V and 0 bases from J, with 19 bases in between. The CDR3 runs 19 residues. Germline V gene sequence: CDR1 MNHNS, CDR2 SASEGT. The CDR3 region is CASSEELFRILNSNQPQHF. CDR3 DNA: TGTGCCAGCAGTGAAGAACTCTTTAGGATACTCAATAGCAATCAGCCCCAGCATTTT.

A few counts support this clonotype. The gene calls are TRBV19 and TRBJ2-2; 7 positions agree with TRBD1. This CDR3 is built from 12 residues. V lost 9 bases, J lost 6 bases, and 4 bases stayed unmatched. Germline V CDR1 and CDR2: LNHDA, SQIVND (reference sequence). The DNA of the CDR3 is TGTGCCAGCGACAGGGACCCCGGGGAGCTGTTTTTT. Protein sequence: CASDRDPGELFF.

This clonotype was observed at least ten times. The CDR3 region has the DNA TGTGCCAGCAGCTCAGTAGCTAGTCATGAGCAGTTCTTC. It is translated as CASSSVASHEQFF. This chain connects TRBV7-3 to TRBJ2-1; D is undetermined. The germline V and J ends were trimmed by 4 bases and 8 bases, with 12 bases remaining between them. The V gene's germline CDR1 is SGHTA and CDR2 FQGTGA. The CDR3 extends over 13 amino acids.

In DNA form, the CDR3 reads TGTGCCAGCAAACCCCGAACAGGGAATCTCTACGAGCAGTACTTC. This sequence encodes CASKPRTGNLYEQYF. The rearrangement uses TRBV2 and TRBJ2-7, with D perhaps matching TRBD1 (6 bases). V dropped 7 bases and J dropped 3 bases, with 19 bases sitting between them. This CDR3 is built from 15 residues. From germline, CDR1 is SNHLY and CDR2 FYNNEI. Supplemented by reference TRBV2 and TRBJ2-7, the full variable domain reads EPEVTQTPSHQVTQMGQEVILRCVPISNHLYFYWYRQILGQKVEFLVSFYNNEISEKSEIFDDQFSVERPDGSNFTLKIRSTKLEDSAMYFCASKPRTGNLYEQYFGPGTRLTVT.

This clonotype has at least ten counts. The chain has TRBV11-2 and TRBJ2-7; D call uncertain. Germline V gene lookup returns CDR1 SGHAT and CDR2 FQNNGV. V was trimmed by 1 base and J by 3 bases, leaving 7 bases between them. The CDR3 length is 13 residues. The CDR3 is CASSLGGNYEQYF. The CDR3 coding sequence is TGTGCCAGCAGCTTAGGAGGCAACTACGAGCAGTACTTC.

V gene TRBV5-8 combines with J gene TRBJ2-5, with 7 bases identical to TRBD1. The CDR3 contains 14 residues. Germline CDR1 and CDR2: SGHTS and YDEGEE. The V segment lost 1 base and the J segment 7 bases; nucleotides outside the gene matches: 7. The CDR3 bases are TGTGCCAGCAGCTTGTCCACAGGGGAGTGGACCCAGTACTTC. Amino acids: CASSLSTGEWTQYF. The whole variable domain, remainder taken from reference TRBV5-8 and TRBJ2-5, is EAGVTQSPTHLIKTRGQQATLRCSPISGHTSVYWYQQALGLGLQFLLWYDEGEERNRGNFPPRFSGRQFPNYSSELNVNALELEDSALYLCASSLSTGEWTQYFGPGTRLLVL.

This clonotype was counted at least ten times. The chain is built from TRBV27 and TRBJ1-1, with 8 bases that match TRBD1. After removal of 10 bases from V and 4 bases from J, the junction contained 5 bases not matched to a gene. From germline, CDR1 is MNHEY and CDR2 SMNVEV (reference sequence). There are 12 residues in the CDR3. In DNA form, the CDR3 reads TGTGCCACTAAAACAGGGGGCACTGAAGCTTTCTTT. Translation gives CATKTGGTEAFF.

Points on this clonotype: This clone may be a read error of a much larger clone one base away. The J gene is TRBJ1-4, the V gene TRBV27, with D tentatively TRBD1 (6 bases). Per the germline V gene, CDR1 is MNHEY and CDR2 is SMNVEV (reference sequence). The CDR3 loop spans 15 amino acids. The CDR3 sequence: CASSFRARGYEKPFF. The CDR3 DNA reads TGTGCCAGCAGTTTCCGGGCCAGGGGCTACGAAAAACCGTTTTTT. The complete variable domain, with remaining parts taken from reference TRBV27 and TRBJ1-4, reads EAQVTQNPRYLITVTGKKLTVTCSQNMNHEYMSWYRQDPGLGLRQIYYSMNVEVTDKGDVPEGYKVSRKEKRNFPLILESPSPNQTSLYFCASSFRARGYEKPFFGSGTQLSVL.

Of note for this clonotype: A read error is possible here, since a much larger clone lies one base away. The chain is built from TRBV2 and TRBJ2-7, with D maybe TRBD2 (6 bases). The CDR3 runs to 14 residues. Germline CDR1 reads SNHLY; CDR2 reads FYNNEI. V was shortened by 11 bases and J by 5 bases, with 22 bases between the two germline ends. The CDR3 DNA reads as TGTGCCGGCCGCTCGACTAGTTTGTTAGACGAGCAGTACTTC. Amino acid sequence: CAGRSTSLLDEQYF.

The chain joins TRBV7-2 to TRBJ2-3; 9 bases map to TRBD1. Germline lookup yields CDR1 SGHTA and CDR2 FQGNSA. V trimming: 5 bases; J trimming: 1 base; junction bases outside the gene matches: 13. The CDR3 spans 18 residues. CDR3 DNA sequence: TGTGCCAGCAGCCCCGACAGGGGGGCGTTAGTGGGCACAGATACGCAGTATTTT. This codes for CASSPDRGALVGTDTQYF.

This clonotype came up many times. The V call is TRBV15, the J call TRBJ2-7, with D possibly TRBD2 on 6 matching bases. The length of the CDR3 is 15 residues. Germline V gene data show CDR1 as LNHNV and CDR2 as YYDKDF (reference sequence). Trimming pared 0 bases from V and 3 bases from J, leaving 12 bases between. The CDR3 region has the DNA TGTGCCACCAGCAGAGATCGGGGGACTTACTACGAGCAGTACTTC. Translating it yields CATSRDRGTYYEQYF. The full variable domain, its missing parts supplied by reference TRBV15 and TRBJ2-7, is DAMVIQNPRYQVTQFGKPVTLSCSQTLNHNVMYWYQQKSSQAPKLLFHYYDKDFNNEADTPDNFQSRRPNTSFCFLDIRSPGLGDTAMYLCATSRDRGTYYEQYFGPGTRLTVT.

This chain joins TRBV20-1 and TRBJ2-2, with TRBD2 matching over 10 bases. Germline V gene lookup returns CDR1 DFQATT and CDR2 SNEGSKA (reference sequence). This CDR3 is 16 amino acids long. J lost 4 bases, V lost 4 bases, and 9 bases had no gene match. The CDR3 sequence: CSAKSGRAWGTGELFF. CDR3 coding DNA: TGCAGTGCTAAAAGCGGGAGGGCCTGGGGCACCGGGGAGCTGTTTTTT.

This chain uses TRBV30 with TRBJ1-3; D remains ambiguous. From germline, CDR1 is GTSNPN and CDR2 SVGIG (reference sequence). V dropped 4 bases and J dropped 4 bases, with 14 bases sitting between them. The CDR3 runs to 14 residues. CDR3 amino acids: CAWTLGPPGNTIYF. CDR3 in DNA: TGTGCCTGGACCTTAGGGCCCCCGGGAAACACCATATATTTT.